These 20 T cell receptor beta chains originate from one sample sequenced in a study of T-cell memory formation after mild COVID-19 (dated by TCRdb to about 2021). Library preparation was by 5' RACE. Instrument on record: Illumina NovaSeq 6000. In TCRdb, the public reads were trimmed at Q25 with fastp and aligned with MiXCR, with productive beta chains retained. Here each entry gathers all rows of one CDR3 protein and keeps the most common genes and DNA. The sample yields approximately 410,000 distinct CDR3 sequences; more than 20% were counted once. The ten largest clones take up around 13% of the sample. Source material: PBMCs or a T cell subset sorted from them (not recorded which). Receptor source: an adult woman who had mild COVID-19 (a few samples of this study predate the infection). The sample titles of this study are shuffled in the database, so cell type and time point are left out; the donor was told from shared clones.

The CDR3 loop reads CASSLAEVMNTEAFF. In nucleotides, the CDR3 is TGTGCCAGCAGCTTAGCGGAGGTTATGAACACTGAAGCTTTCTTT. The V and J genes are TRBV7-9 and TRBJ1-1; D not certain. The germline V gene has CDR1 SEHNR and CDR2 FQNEAQ (reference sequence). The ends were cut back, 0 bases at V and 0 bases at J, with 8 bases in the middle. The CDR3 consists of 15 residues. The variable domain in full, with the rest retrieved from reference TRBV7-9 and TRBJ1-1, is DTGVSQNPRHKITKRGQNVTFRCDPISEHNRLYWYRQTLGQGPEFLTYFQNEAQLEKSRLLSDRFSAERPKGSFSTLEIQRTEQGDSAMYLCASSLAEVMNTEAFFGQGTRLTVV.

V and J are TRBV5-5 and TRBJ1-1; no clear D gene. CDR1 is SGHKS, CDR2 YYEKEE, per germline (reference sequence). Trimming stripped 2 bases from V and 5 bases from J, with 7 bases between. The CDR3 consists of 12 residues. The CDR3 reads CASSLRITEAFF. DNA for the CDR3: TGTGCCAGCAGCTTAAGAATAACTGAAGCTTTCTTT.

The chain combines TRBV28 with TRBJ2-2; 8 nucleotides line up with TRBD2. This CDR3 contains 18 residues. CDR1 and CDR2 from the germline V gene are MDHEN and SYDVKM. Losses at the gene ends were 3 bases for V and 5 bases for J; bases not matched to a gene: 14. DNA for the CDR3: TGTGCCAGCAGTTTTCCAGCGGGAGAAACCAGTGCGACCGGGGAGCTGTTTTTT. Encoded protein: CASSFPAGETSATGELFF.

This clonotype was detected a few times. The chain uses TRBV2 and TRBJ2-6; a possible D gene is TRBD2 (6 bases). Trimming stripped 4 bases from V and 4 bases from J, with 8 bases between. This CDR3 contains 14 residues. The germline CDR1 and CDR2 sequences are SNHLY and FYNNEI. CDR3 residues: CASSARGGANVLTF. CDR3 sequence (DNA): TGTGCCAGCAGTGCCCGGGGGGGGGCCAACGTCCTGACTTTC.

This clonotype was detected a few times. The CDR3 region is CASTQSGSYNSPLHF. The CDR3 region has the DNA TGTGCCAGTACTCAATCGGGGTCCTATAATTCACCCCTCCACTTT. The V call is TRBV6-5, the J call TRBJ1-6; no clear D gene. Germline V gene sequence: CDR1 MNHEY, CDR2 SVGAGI. The length of the CDR3 is 15 residues. V dropped 9 bases and J dropped 1 base, with 13 bases sitting between them.

This rearrangement joins TRBV13 to TRBJ2-7; 8 nucleotides agree with TRBD2. Germline lookup yields CDR1 PRHDT and CDR2 FYEKMQ (reference sequence). With 3 bases clipped from V and 1 base from J, the junction kept 8 bases outside the gene matches. The CDR3 runs to 16 residues. Written as DNA, the CDR3 is TGTGCCAGCAGCTTCGATAGCGGGATGCGGTCCTACGAGCAGTACTTC. Translating gives CASSFDSGMRSYEQYF.

The CDR3 DNA is TGTGCCAGTAGGATTAAGGCCGGGGAGCTGTTTTTT. Translated: CASRIKAGELFF. The chain employs TRBV19 and TRBJ2-2; no firm D call. V lost 6 bases to trimming and J lost 6 bases, with 8 bases between them. Germline CDR1 reads LNHDA; CDR2 reads SQIVND (reference sequence). CDR3 size: 12 residues.

The genes are TRBV5-1 and TRBJ2-7; the D call may be TRBD1 or TRBD2 (5 bases each). The CDR3 is made up of 14 amino acids. V was pared by 3 bases and J by 2 bases, with 12 bases between. Germline lookup yields CDR1 SGHRS and CDR2 YFSETQ. CDR3 residues: CASSYGTGTYEQYF. In DNA, the CDR3 is TGCGCCAGCAGCTACGGGACGGGGACCTACGAGCAGTACTTC.

The chain recombines TRBV30 with TRBJ1-2; D unclear. The germline V gene has CDR1 GTSNPN and CDR2 SVGIG (reference sequence). The V and J ends lost 3 bases and 1 base respectively, with 24 bases between them. This CDR3 is built from 18 residues. DNA for the CDR3: TGTGCCTGGAGGGATAAGGGTTTGCGGCAGCTTAATAACTATGGCTACACCTTC. This codes for CAWRDKGLRQLNNYGYTF.

The chain is built from TRBV25-1 and TRBJ2-5, with TRBD1 matching over 7 bases. Losses at the gene ends were 4 bases for V and 6 bases for J; bases not matched to a gene: 8. This CDR3 is 14 amino acids long. Germline-derived CDR1 and CDR2 are MGHDK and SYGVNS. CDR3 sequence: CASSVQDRLKTQYF. The CDR3 DNA sequence: TGTGCCAGCAGTGTGCAGGACAGGCTAAAGACCCAGTACTTC.

The sample holds a few counts of this clonotype. The chain links TRBV7-6 to TRBJ2-2, with 10 nucleotides matching TRBD1. This CDR3 region has 16 residues. After removal of 4 bases from V and 3 bases from J, the junction contained 5 bases not matched to a gene. Per the germline V gene, CDR1 is SGHVS and CDR2 is FNYEAQ. The DNA of the CDR3 is TGTGCCAGCAGCTCCGTGGACAGGGGGGACACCGGGGAGCTGTTTTTT. Residues: CASSSVDRGDTGELFF.

The chain carries TRBV19 and TRBJ2-6; TRBD1 aligns across 8 bases. The CDR3 is made up of 14 amino acids. The ends lost 9 bases at V and 4 bases at J; junction bases unmatched: 5. Germline V gives CDR1 LNHDA, CDR2 SQIVND (reference sequence). The CDR3 region is CASQDRDGANVLTF. The CDR3 DNA reads as TGTGCCAGCCAGGACAGGGACGGGGCCAACGTCCTGACTTTC.

The chain uses TRBV7-9 and TRBJ2-3; D gene uncertain. This CDR3 is built from 14 residues. CDR1 is SEHNR and CDR2 is FQNEAQ in the germline V gene (reference sequence). Trimming shortened V by 1 base and J by 4 bases, and 9 bases separated the two germline ends. The CDR3 here is CASSLGLLSDTQYF. The CDR3, as DNA: TGTGCCAGCAGCTTAGGGCTACTGTCAGATACGCAGTATTTT.

V and J are TRBV7-8 and TRBJ2-1; 8 bases agree with TRBD2. From germline, CDR1 is SGHVS and CDR2 FQNEAQ. The V gene end was trimmed by 1 base and the J gene end by 5 bases; junction bases not matched to a gene: 7. The CDR3 has 16 amino acids. The CDR3 loop reads CASSLDPSGSHNEQFF. In nucleotides, the CDR3 is TGTGCCAGCAGCTTAGATCCCAGCGGGAGCCACAATGAGCAGTTCTTC.

This clonotype turned up a few times. This sequence joins TRBV12-3 or TRBV12-4 and TRBJ2-3; possible D gene TRBD1, 5 bases. V was shortened by 7 bases and J by 2 bases, with 16 bases between the two germline ends. The CDR3 extends over 15 amino acids. For the CDR3, the DNA is TGTGCCAGCACCTCCCCAGGGTTTTTCACAGATACGCAGTATTTT. It is translated as CASTSPGFFTDTQYF.

The chain couples TRBV14 to TRBJ2-1; either TRBD1 or TRBD2 may fit D (6 bases each). V was shortened by 0 bases and J by 5 bases, with 23 bases between the two germline ends. The germline V gene has CDR1 SGHDN and CDR2 FVKESK. The CDR3 covers 19 residues. The CDR3 DNA reads TGTGCCAGCAGCCAAGACTGGTCTCTAGGGGGGACTGGGAACAATGAGCAGTTCTTC. Protein: CASSQDWSLGGTGNNEQFF.

The CDR3 DNA reads TGTGCCAGCAGCCAAGAAGGGACAGGCCGTCTTCTCCAGGATACGCAGTATTTT. Protein sequence: CASSQEGTGRLLQDTQYF. The chain carries TRBV3-1 and TRBJ2-3, with 8 nucleotides matching TRBD1. The CDR3 runs 18 residues. Germline V CDR1 and CDR2: LGHDT, YNNKEL (reference sequence). After removal of 0 bases from V and 6 bases from J, the junction contained 14 bases not matched to a gene.

V and J are TRBV20-1 and TRBJ2-3, with 9 bases identical to TRBD2. The germline V gene encodes CDR1 DFQATT and CDR2 SNEGSKA (reference sequence). The J segment lost 5 bases and the V segment lost 4 bases, leaving 13 bases of the junction unmatched. The CDR3 covers 16 residues. Here the CDR3 reads CSAIGGSSGIGDTQYF. The CDR3 nucleotides read TGCAGTGCTATAGGGGGATCTAGCGGGATTGGAGATACGCAGTATTTT.

The V and J genes are TRBV12-3 or TRBV12-4 and TRBJ2-1; no firm D call. CDR3 length equals 16 residues. Trimming left V 6 bases short and J 0 bases short, with 15 bases between. CDR3 protein: CASSPLGLDSYNEQFF. DNA for the CDR3: TGTGCCAGCAGCCCTCTGGGTTTGGACTCCTACAATGAGCAGTTCTTC.

This clonotype occurred a few times. The CDR3 loop is CSAPDRGRSYEQYF. The CDR3 region has the DNA TGCAGTGCTCCGGACAGGGGGAGATCCTACGAGCAGTACTTC. The gene calls are TRBV20-1 and TRBJ2-7; 10 bases are a match to TRBD1. V dropped 5 bases and J dropped 1; count of bases not matched to a gene: 5. Germline CDR1 is DFQATT and CDR2 is SNEGSKA (reference sequence). The length of the CDR3 is 14 residues.